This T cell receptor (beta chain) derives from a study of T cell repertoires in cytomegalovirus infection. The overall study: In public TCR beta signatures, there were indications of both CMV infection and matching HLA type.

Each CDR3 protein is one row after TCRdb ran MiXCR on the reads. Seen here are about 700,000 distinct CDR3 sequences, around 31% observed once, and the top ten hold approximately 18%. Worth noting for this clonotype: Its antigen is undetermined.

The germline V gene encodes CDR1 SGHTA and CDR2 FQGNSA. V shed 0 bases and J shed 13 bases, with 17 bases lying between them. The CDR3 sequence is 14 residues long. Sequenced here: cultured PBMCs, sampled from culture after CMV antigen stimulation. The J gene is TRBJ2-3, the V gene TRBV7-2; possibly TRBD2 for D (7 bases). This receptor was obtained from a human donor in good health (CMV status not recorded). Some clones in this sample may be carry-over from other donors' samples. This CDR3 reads CASSLAVRGPVEYF. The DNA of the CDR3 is TGTGCCAGCAGCTTAGCGGTGCGGGGGCCCGTCGAGTATTTT.